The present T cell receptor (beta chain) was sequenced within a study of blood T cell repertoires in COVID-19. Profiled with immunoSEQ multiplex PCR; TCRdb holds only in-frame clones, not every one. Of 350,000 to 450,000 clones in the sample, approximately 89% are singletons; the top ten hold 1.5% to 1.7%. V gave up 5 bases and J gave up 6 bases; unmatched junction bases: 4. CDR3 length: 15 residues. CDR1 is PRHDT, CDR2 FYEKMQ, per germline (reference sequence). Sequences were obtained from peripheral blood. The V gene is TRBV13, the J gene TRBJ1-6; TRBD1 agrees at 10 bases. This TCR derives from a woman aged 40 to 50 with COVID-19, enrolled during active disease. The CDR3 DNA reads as TGTGCCAGCAGCCGGACAGGGGGAGGTAATTCACCCCTCCACTTT. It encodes CASSRTGGGNSPLHF.